The 5 T cell receptor beta chains below were found in one sample sequenced in a study of OX40 agonist ivuxolimab in advanced cancers. Some clones are missing from TCRdb's copy, which holds only in-frame ones; the method was immunoSEQ multiplex PCR. The sample records roughly 66,000 clones, about four fifths being singletons. The material was CD4+ or CD8+ T cells sorted from blood, obtained in a trial of the OX40 agonist ivuxolimab. These receptors were obtained from an adult with an advanced solid tumor such as melanoma, head and neck, liver or kidney cancer.

This clone was detected a few times. The chain has TRBV30 and TRBJ2-6; D is undetermined. CDR1 GTSNPN and CDR2 SVGIG come from the germline V gene (reference sequence). The V end lost 3 bases, the J end lost 3 bases, and 12 bases lay between the germline ends. This CDR3 has 15 residues. In nucleotides, the CDR3 is TGTGCCTGGAGGTACACCCCCTTTGGGGCCAACGTCCTGACTTTC. Its protein product is CAWRYTPFGANVLTF.

The J gene is TRBJ1-1, the V gene TRBV10-2, with TRBD1 matching 7 bases. This CDR3 contains 12 residues. Germline V gives CDR1 WSHSY, CDR2 SAAADI. The junction had 9 bases not matched to a gene; V was cut back by 6 bases and J by 11 bases. The CDR3 region is CASRGQLTDAFF. The CDR3 DNA sequence: TGCGCCAGCAGGGGACAGCTCACCGACGCTTTCTTT.

V gene TRBV7-2 combines with J gene TRBJ2-7; TRBD1 matches at 7 bases. The V segment lost 5 bases and the J segment 6 bases; nucleotides outside the gene matches: 13. The CDR3 is 15 residues long. The germline CDR1 and CDR2 sequences are SGHTA and FQGNSA. The CDR3 loop is CASSVTGLLQGEQYF. The CDR3 region has the DNA TGTGCCAGCAGCGTGACAGGGCTCCTACAAGGCGAGCAGTACTTC.

There are a few counts of this clone. V is TRBV7-9 and J is TRBJ2-7; 8 bases fit TRBD2. The junction had 3 bases not matched to a gene; V was cut back by 1 base and J by 7 bases. The CDR3 loop spans 13 amino acids. CDR1 is SEHNR, CDR2 FQNEAQ, per germline (reference sequence). The CDR3 DNA is TGTGCCAGCAGCTTAGGTAGCGGGGTGGAGCAGTACTTC. It encodes CASSLGSGVEQYF. Drawing the rest from reference TRBV7-9 and TRBJ2-7, the complete variable domain is DTGVSQNPRHKITKRGQNVTFRCDPISEHNRLYWYRQTLGQGPEFLTYFQNEAQLEKSRLLSDRFSAERPKGSFSTLEIQRTEQGDSAMYLCASSLGSGVEQYFGPGTRLTVT.

The V and J genes are TRBV30 and TRBJ2-3; D call uncertain. In germline, CDR1 is GTSNPN, CDR2 SVGIG (reference sequence). V dropped 2 bases and J dropped 4 bases, with 13 bases sitting between them. This CDR3 contains 14 residues. The CDR3 nucleotides are TGTGCCTGGAGTTTAAAACAGCGTCCAGATACGCAGTATTTT. Translated, it gives CAWSLKQRPDTQYF.